The rows below give T cell receptor beta chains drawn from one sample of a study of T cell changes during pregnancy in multiple sclerosis. Profiling relied on immunoSEQ multiplex PCR, and the TCRdb table lists in-frame clones only, not all of them. The table includes roughly 30,000 clones, about 89% detected once. Here the sequenced sample was CD4+ T cells from peripheral blood mononuclear cells, taken in the first trimester of pregnancy. These receptors all stem from a female donor in good health, enrolled as a control in a pregnancy study. Both conserved end residues are part of each CDR3. A D gene is named only where the DNA matches it firmly. A row's size may be missing; if present it is once, few, many or a size class.

TRBD1,TRBV7-2,.,TRBJ2-3,CASRLTQGVRGDTQYF,TGTGCCAGCAGACTGACCCAGGGGGTCCGGGGAGATACGCAGTATTTT
TRBD1,TRBV27,few,TRBJ2-2,CASRTGGGFRTNTGELFF,TGTGCCAGCAGAACAGGGGGTGGGTTCAGAACGAACACCGGGGAGCTGTTTTTT
.,TRBV6-1,.,TRBJ2-7,CASSDSGHRSVQYF,TGTGCCAGCAGTGATTCGGGACATCGTAGTGTGCAGTACTTC
.,TRBV6-1,few,TRBJ1-6,CASSERRGNNSPLHF,TGTGCCAGCAGTGAACGCAGGGGAAATAATTCACCCCTCCACTTT
.,TRBV7-2,.,TRBJ2-7,CASSLQSGQYF,TGTGCCAGCAGCTTGCAATCGGGGCAGTACTTC
TRBD1,TRBV19,.,TRBJ2-3,CASSLGTGDTDTQYF,TGTGCCAGTAGTTTAGGGACAGGGGATACAGATACGCAGTATTTT
.,TRBV29-1,once,TRBJ2-1,CSASNTRKFTYNEQFF,TGCAGCGCTTCAAACACTAGGAAATTTACCTACAATGAGCAGTTCTTC
.,TRBV19,.,TRBJ1-6,CASSIGKGQHPPPLHF,TGTGCCAGTAGTATAGGAAAGGGGCAACATCCCCCACCCCTCCACTTT
TRBD1,TRBV25-1,.,TRBJ1-1,CASSGTGWVNTEAFF,TGTGCCAGCAGTGGGACAGGGTGGGTGAACACTGAAGCTTTCTTT
.,TRBV10-3,.,TRBJ1-5,CAISNSYNQPQHF,TGTGCCATCAGTAACAGCTACAATCAGCCCCAGCATTTT
.,TRBV7-2,.,TRBJ1-6,CASSLVGGWDNSPLHF,TGTGCCAGCAGCTTAGTCGGGGGTTGGGATAATTCACCCCTCCACTTT
.,TRBV28,.,TRBJ2-7,CASSLVTTYEQYF,TGTGCCAGCAGTTTAGTGACTACTTACGAGCAGTACTTC
TRBD1,TRBV7-2,.,TRBJ1-6,CASRSQTGQNSPLHF,TGTGCCAGCAGATCCCAGACAGGGCAAAATTCACCCCTCCACTTT
.,TRBV21-1,.,TRBJ2-2,CASSKARGRETGELFF,TGTGCCAGCAGCAAAGCGCGTGGGAGGGAGACCGGGGAGCTGTTTTTT
TRBD2,TRBV7-7,few,TRBJ2-1,CASSEGLAAADEQFF,TGTGCTAGCAGCGAGGGACTAGCGGCAGCAGATGAGCAGTTCTTC
.,TRBV27,.,TRBJ2-5,CASSLEAYGTQYF,TGTGCCAGCAGTTTAGAGGCGTACGGGACCCAGTACTTC
TRBD1,TRBV15,once,TRBJ1-6,CATSRGVGQGHSPLHF,TGTGCCACCAGCAGAGGAGTGGGACAGGGCCATTCACCCCTCCACTTT
.,TRBV28,.,TRBJ2-7,CASSANTGYEQYF,TGTGCCAGCAGTGCGAATACAGGCTACGAGCAGTACTTC
TRBD1,TRBV2,.,TRBJ1-4,CASTGQGLGEKLFF,TGTGCCAGCACGGGACAGGGTCTAGGTGAAAAACTGTTTTTT
TRBD2,TRBV9,.,TRBJ2-3,CASSAGLASDTQYF,TGTGCCAGCAGCGCGGGACTAGCATCCGATACGCAGTATTTT
.,TRBV28,.,TRBJ1-2,CASTSGDDYGYTF,TGTGCCAGCACCTCGGGGGACGACTATGGCTACACCTTC
TRBD2,TRBV9,.,TRBJ2-1,CASSARLASDNEQFF,TGTGCCAGCAGCGCCCGACTAGCGAGCGACAATGAGCAGTTCTTC